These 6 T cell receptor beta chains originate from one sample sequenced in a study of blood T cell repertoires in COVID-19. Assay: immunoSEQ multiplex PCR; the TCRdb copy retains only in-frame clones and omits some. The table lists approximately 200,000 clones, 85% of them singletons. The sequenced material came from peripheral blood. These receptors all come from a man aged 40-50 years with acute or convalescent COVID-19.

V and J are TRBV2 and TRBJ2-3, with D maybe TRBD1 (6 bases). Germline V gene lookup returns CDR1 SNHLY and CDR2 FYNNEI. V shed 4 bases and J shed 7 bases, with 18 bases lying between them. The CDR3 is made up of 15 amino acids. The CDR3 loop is CASSVGTGRTNTQYF. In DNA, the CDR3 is TGTGCCAGCAGTGTAGGTACAGGGAGAACGAATACGCAGTATTTT.

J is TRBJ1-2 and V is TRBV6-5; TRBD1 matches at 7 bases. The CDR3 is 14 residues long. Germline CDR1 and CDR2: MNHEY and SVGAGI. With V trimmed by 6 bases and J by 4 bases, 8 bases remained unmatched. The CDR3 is CASSEGQKSYGYTF. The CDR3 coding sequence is TGTGCCAGCAGCGAGGGACAGAAATCCTATGGCTACACCTTC.

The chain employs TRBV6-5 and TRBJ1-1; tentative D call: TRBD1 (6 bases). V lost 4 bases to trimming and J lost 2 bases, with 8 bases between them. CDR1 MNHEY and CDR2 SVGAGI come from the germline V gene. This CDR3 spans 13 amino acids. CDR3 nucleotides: TGTGCCAGCAGTTTACAGGGCAACACTGAAGCTTTCTTT. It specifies CASSLQGNTEAFF.

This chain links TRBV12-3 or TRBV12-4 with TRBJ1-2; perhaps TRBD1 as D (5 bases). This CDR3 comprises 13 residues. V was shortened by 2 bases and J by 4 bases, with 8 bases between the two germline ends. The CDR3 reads CASSLRGGYGYTF. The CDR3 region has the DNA TGTGCCAGCAGTTTAAGGGGAGGCTATGGCTACACCTTC.

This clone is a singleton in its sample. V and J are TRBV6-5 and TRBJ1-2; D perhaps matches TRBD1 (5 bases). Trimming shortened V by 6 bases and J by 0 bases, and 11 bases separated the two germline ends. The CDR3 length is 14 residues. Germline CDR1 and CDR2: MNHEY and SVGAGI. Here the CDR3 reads CASRGQKANYGYTF. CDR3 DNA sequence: TGTGCCAGCAGGGGGCAAAAAGCTAACTATGGCTACACCTTC.

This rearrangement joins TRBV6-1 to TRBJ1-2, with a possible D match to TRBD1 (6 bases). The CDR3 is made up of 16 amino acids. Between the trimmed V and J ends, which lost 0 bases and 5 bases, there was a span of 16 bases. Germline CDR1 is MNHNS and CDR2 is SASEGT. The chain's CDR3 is CASSEAGGGTTYGYTF. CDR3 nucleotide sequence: TGTGCCAGCAGTGAAGCTGGGGGGGGCACGACTTATGGCTACACCTTC.